The source of this T cell receptor beta chain is a study of blood T cell repertoires in COVID-19. Looked up from germline, CDR1 is SGHNT and CDR2 is YYREEE (reference sequence). There are 15 residues in the CDR3. The trim removed 4 bases at V and 0 bases at J, leaving 3 bases unmatched. This clone was observed a single time. The protocol was immunoSEQ multiplex PCR, while the TCRdb copy is restricted to in-frame clones and leaves out a portion. The sample lists some 200,000 clones, 70% to 90% seen once, with about a sixth in the top ten. The sample taken for sequencing was peripheral blood. This clonotype was obtained from a man between 45 and 60 years old with COVID-19, enrolled during active disease. V gene TRBV5-4 combines with J gene TRBJ2-3; TRBD2 aligns across 9 bases. The CDR3 loop reads CASSAGGPSTDTQYF. CDR3 sequence (DNA): TGTGCCAGCAGCGCGGGGGGGCCTAGCACAGATACGCAGTATTTT.